One and the same sample provided the 8 T cell receptor beta chains below, sequenced in a study of blood T cell repertoires in COVID-19. Generated by immunoSEQ multiplex PCR, the TCRdb table keeps only in-frame clones and is missing some. This table has roughly 180,000 clones, approximately 85% appearing once. The sample comprised peripheral blood. The receptor source for this set is a woman in her sixties with acute or convalescent COVID-19.

The V call is TRBV21-1, the J call TRBJ2-4; the table gives TRBD2 as D, unverified against the DNA. TRBV21-1 is tagged as a pseudogene. This CDR3 has 9 residues. CDR3 sequence reads: CASSKAWYF. CDR3 DNA: TGTGCCAGCAGCAAAGCCTGGTACTTC.

The chain recombines TRBV30 with TRBJ1-3; 7 positions match TRBD1. The germline gives CDR1 GTSNPN, CDR2 SVGIG (reference sequence). Germline trimming cut 0 bases from V and 0 bases from J; bases unmatched to any gene: 8. The CDR3 contains 17 residues. The CDR3 loop is CAWSVEGQRDSGNTIYF. The CDR3 region has the DNA TGTGCCTGGAGTGTTGAGGGACAGAGGGACTCTGGAAACACCATATATTTT.

The J gene is TRBJ1-4, the V gene TRBV15; 7 positions match TRBD1. The CDR3 totals 15 residues. CDR1 and CDR2 from the germline V gene are LNHNV and YYDKDF (reference sequence). J lost 7 bases, V lost 1 base, and 6 bases had no gene match. The CDR3 coding sequence is TGTGCCACCAGCAGAGCGAGGGGGCGCTTTGAAAAACTGTTTTTT. Protein: CATSRARGRFEKLFF.

This sequence joins TRBV6-5 and TRBJ2-2; D is undetermined. Germline V gene lookup returns CDR1 MNHEY and CDR2 SVGAGI. The CDR3 consists of 16 residues. Between the trimmed V and J ends, which lost 4 bases and 0 bases, there was a span of 12 bases. The CDR3 nucleotides are TGTGCCAGCAGTTCCCGAAGAGGTACGAACACCGGGGAGCTGTTTTTT. This translates into CASSSRRGTNTGELFF.

The genes are TRBV2 and TRBJ1-4; D unresolved. This CDR3 region has 12 residues. V shed 4 bases and J shed 8 bases, with 8 bases lying between them. CDR1 is SNHLY, CDR2 FYNNEI, per germline. The CDR3 nucleotides are TGTGCCAGCAGTGTTCGGGAGGAAAAACTGTTTTTT. This encodes CASSVREEKLFF.

In this sample, this clone turned up once. This chain connects TRBV6-5 to TRBJ1-4; 7 positions match TRBD1. The V and J ends lost 2 bases and 7 bases, in that order; junction bases with no gene match: 4. Germline V gene lookup returns CDR1 MNHEY and CDR2 SVGAGI. The CDR3 is 14 amino acids. This CDR3 reads CASSYATGTEKLFF. The CDR3 coding sequence is TGTGCCAGCAGTTACGCGACAGGGACTGAAAAACTGTTTTTT.

V usage is TRBV18 and J usage is TRBJ2-3, with 7 bases lining up with TRBD1. Losses at the gene ends were 6 bases for V and 4 bases for J; bases not matched to a gene: 10. Germline V gene lookup returns CDR1 KGHSH and CDR2 LQKENI. This CDR3 region has 15 residues. The CDR3: CASSQSGTDADTQYF. Here the CDR3 DNA reads TGTGCCAGCTCCCAGTCCGGGACAGACGCAGATACGCAGTATTTT.

This CDR3 reads CASSGTAANYGYTF. The CDR3, as DNA: TGTGCCAGCAGTGGGACAGCAGCTAACTATGGCTACACCTTC. The V gene is TRBV28, the J gene TRBJ1-2, with 7 bases identical to TRBD1. Germline CDR1 and CDR2: MDHEN and SYDVKM. The length of the CDR3 is 14 residues. After removal of 5 bases from V and 0 bases from J, the junction contained 3 bases not matched to a gene.